There are many counts of the clone carrying this T cell receptor beta chain. What it binds is not known. This sample is part of a study of T cell repertoires in cytomegalovirus infection. Study in general: Recently identified HLA-C-restricted and well-studied HLA-B-restricted CMV epitopes were used. Indications came from public TCR beta signatures; they pointed to CMV infection and to a matching HLA type.

Study observations and caveats: Carriers of CMV and the relevant HLA type were discriminated by public TCR beta frequency. In two of eight donors, the top clonotype was HLA-C-restricted CMV-specific.

V dropped 3 bases and J dropped 6 bases, with 15 bases sitting between them. Germline CDR1 DFQATT, CDR2 SNEGSKA (reference sequence). The CDR3 loop spans 13 amino acids. TCRdb recomputed calls from the reads with MiXCR, one row per CDR3 protein. The sample carries 80,000 to 95,000 distinct CDR3 sequences, approximately 32% recorded once. Material: CD8+ T cells from cultured PBMCs, obtained from culture after CMV antigen stimulation. This chain connects TRBV20-1 to TRBJ2-7, with D possibly matching TRBD1 (6 bases). The receptor's source is a human donor in good health (CMV status not recorded). Some clones in this sample may be carry-over from other donors' samples. The CDR3 is CSASLPGVGEQYF. Written as DNA, the CDR3 is TGCAGTGCTAGCCTTCCAGGGGTCGGCGAGCAGTACTTC.